Following are 13 T cell receptor beta chains from one sample sequenced in a study of shared clonotypes between healthy human individuals. Method: immunoSEQ multiplex PCR; TCRdb's copy keeps in-frame clones and lacks some. The data show approximately 980,000 clones, around 80% seen once. The sequencing sample was made of memory CD4+ T cells sorted from blood. Documented subset: CD45RA-negative fraction. These receptors originate from a man aged 18 to 29 in good health.

The rearrangement joins TRBV18 to TRBJ1-2; perhaps TRBD1 as D (5 bases). Trimming left V 3 bases short and J 0 bases short, with 11 bases between. In germline, CDR1 is KGHSH, CDR2 LQKENI. CDR3 length: 15 amino acids. CDR3 coding DNA: TGTGCCAGCTCACCGTTGACAGCTACTAACTATGGCTACACCTTC. Its translation is CASSPLTATNYGYTF.

The chain is built from TRBV19 and TRBJ2-3; D is undetermined. The germline V gene has CDR1 LNHDA and CDR2 SQIVND (reference sequence). This CDR3 has 15 amino acids. V dropped 6 bases and J dropped 4 bases, with 17 bases sitting between them. The CDR3 DNA sequence: TGTGCCAGTAGGGACGGTCGAGTGGGCTCAGATACGCAGTATTTT. Protein: CASRDGRVGSDTQYF.

The chain links TRBV19 to TRBJ2-2; D perhaps matches TRBD2 (6 bases). The CDR3 totals 13 residues. CDR1 is LNHDA and CDR2 is SQIVND in the germline V gene (reference sequence). The V gene lost 3 bases and the J gene lost 12 bases, with 14 bases spanning the gap. CDR3 loop: CASSIEVGGQLFF. Here the CDR3 DNA reads TGTGCCAGTAGTATCGAGGTGGGGGGACAGCTGTTTTTT.

The genes are TRBV13 and TRBJ2-5, with D possibly being TRBD2 (6 bases). The germline gives CDR1 PRHDT, CDR2 FYEKMQ (reference sequence). The CDR3 sequence is 13 residues long. Trimming stripped 4 bases from V and 5 bases from J, with 11 bases between. The CDR3 loop is CASSSTGRETQYF. In DNA form, the CDR3 reads TGTGCCAGCAGCTCAACGGGGAGGGAGACCCAGTACTTC.

This clone was detected once. The chain combines TRBV10-3 with TRBJ1-6; no firm D call. Trimming removed 6 bases from V and 5 bases from J, with 8 bases in between. This CDR3 is 13 amino acids long. CDR1 and CDR2 (germline): ENHRY, SYGVKD. The CDR3 nucleotides are TGTGCCATCAGCCTTGGGAATAATTCACCCCTCCACTTT. Protein: CAISLGNNSPLHF.

The chain uses TRBV7-2 and TRBJ2-7, with D possibly matching TRBD1 (5 bases). V lost 5 bases to trimming and J lost 6 bases, with 11 bases between them. Per the germline V gene, CDR1 is SGHTA and CDR2 is FQGNSA. CDR3 length: 12 residues. The CDR3 DNA reads TGTGCCAGCAGCCGACAGTCGGGCGAGCAGTACTTC. It encodes CASSRQSGEQYF.

This clone was observed a few times. The same CDR3 arises from other DNA sequences in this sample as well. In nucleotides, the CDR3 is TGCGCCAGCAGCTTGGCTTTAGAAGAGACCCAGTACTTC. Translation: CASSLALEETQYF. The J gene is TRBJ2-5, the V gene TRBV5-1; no reliable D call. Germline V lookup: CDR1 SGHRS, CDR2 YFSETQ. V was cut by 0 bases and J by 3 bases, with 6 bases left in between. This CDR3 region has 13 residues.

The V call is TRBV2, the J call TRBJ2-2, with TRBD1 as a possible D gene (6 bases). V shed 5 bases and J shed 5 bases, with 15 bases lying between them. The CDR3 runs to 15 residues. In germline, CDR1 is SNHLY, CDR2 FYNNEI. The CDR3 region has the DNA TGTGCCAGCAGTCAACAGGGCGTAGGAACCGGGGAGCTGTTTTTT. It yields the protein CASSQQGVGTGELFF.

The gene calls are TRBV19 and TRBJ1-2; no clear D. Germline-derived CDR1 and CDR2 are LNHDA and SQIVND (reference sequence). Trimming took off 7 bases at V and 7 bases at J, with 16 bases between the two ends. This CDR3 contains 13 residues. Written as DNA, the CDR3 is TGTGCCAGTACCGATCAGTTATCGGGTGGCTACACCTTC. As protein: CASTDQLSGGYTF.

The chain uses TRBV28 and TRBJ1-4, with D unresolved. This CDR3 is 14 amino acids long. Trimming pared 1 base from V and 6 bases from J, leaving 9 bases between. Germline V gene sequence: CDR1 MDHEN, CDR2 SYDVKM. The CDR3 loop reads CASSLSGSDEKLFF. CDR3 in DNA: TGTGCCAGCAGTTTATCGGGGTCCGATGAAAAACTGTTTTTT.

The J gene is TRBJ2-3, the V gene TRBV5-1; TRBD2 is a possible D gene (5 bases). CDR1 SGHRS and CDR2 YFSETQ come from the germline V gene. The V and J ends lost 4 bases and 1 base respectively, with 22 bases between them. The CDR3 runs to 18 residues. The DNA for the CDR3 is TGCGCCAGCAGCCGGGAAGTCCCCCGCCGGTTGGGCACAGATACGCAGTATTTT. Translating gives CASSREVPRRLGTDTQYF.

This CDR3 reads CASSFAAGSGNTIYF. CDR3 nucleotides: TGTGCCAGCAGCTTCGCGGCCGGATCTGGAAACACCATATATTTT. The chain uses TRBV7-9 and TRBJ1-3; the D is unclear. The CDR3 runs 15 residues. V lost 3 bases to trimming and J lost 1 base, with 10 bases between them. Germline V lookup: CDR1 SEHNR, CDR2 FQNEAQ (reference sequence).

The chain is built from TRBV10-3 and TRBJ2-3; possibly TRBD1 for D (7 bases). This CDR3 is built from 15 residues. Germline-derived CDR1 and CDR2 are ENHRY and SYGVKD. V lost 10 bases, J lost 1 base, and 18 bases lay in between. CDR3 coding DNA: TGTGCCACCGAGGGGGCGGGGAGTGGCACAGATACGCAGTATTTT. This translates into CATEGAGSGTDTQYF.